The following is a TCR beta chain sequence with its context. Its antigen is not identified. This entry belongs to a study of CD8 T cells in ankylosing spondylitis. Study-level points and caveats: What seemed typical of ankylosing spondylitis blood was a TCR beta motif built from 8 or 9 highly homologous variants.

The CDR3 totals 15 residues. Germline CDR1 and CDR2: ENHRY and SYGVKD. V was trimmed by 1 base and J by 3 bases, leaving 11 bases between them. Using quantitative 5'-RACE with molecular barcodes, the authors made TCR beta libraries. TCRdb passed the 5' RACE reads through MiXCR, listing each CDR3 protein once. This sample carries 350,000 or so distinct CDR3 sequences, roughly 14% of them seen once, and the ten largest clones take about 1%. The material sequenced was blood, either unsorted or a sorted T cell fraction (not recorded which). The chain combines TRBV10-3 with TRBJ2-3; D possibly corresponds to TRBD2 (7 bases). The source is a male donor with ankylosing spondylitis or in good health (not recorded which). The CDR3 spells CAISELGGLTDTQYF. As DNA, the CDR3 is TGTGCCATCAGTGAGTTGGGGGGGCTAACAGATACGCAGTATTTT.